These 22 T cell receptor beta chains were sequenced from one sample in a study of blood T cell repertoires in COVID-19. Clones were sequenced by immunoSEQ multiplex PCR, and TCRdb holds only the in-frame ones, with some missing. The sample consists of roughly 160,000 clones, 80% to 85% of them appearing once. The material sequenced was peripheral blood. These receptors came from an older man with active or convalescent COVID-19.

The rearrangement links TRBV19 to TRBJ2-5, with a tentative D call TRBD2 (6 bases). V gave up 3 bases and J gave up 1 base, with 15 bases separating them. From germline, CDR1 is LNHDA and CDR2 SQIVND (reference sequence). The CDR3 consists of 16 residues. The chain's CDR3 is CASSMDGGQAQETQYF. The CDR3 region has the DNA TGTGCCAGTAGTATGGACGGAGGGCAGGCCCAAGAGACCCAGTACTTC.

The chain uses TRBV9 and TRBJ2-7, with D perhaps matching TRBD2 (6 bases). CDR1 and CDR2 (germline): SGDLS, YYNGEE. Trimming took off 5 bases at V and 0 bases at J, with 15 bases between the two ends. The CDR3 sequence is 15 residues long. The CDR3 DNA follows: TGTGCCAGCAGGTCGGGGAGAGCGGGCTCCTACGAGCAGTACTTC. It is translated as CASRSGRAGSYEQYF.

The rearrangement joins TRBV5-4 to TRBJ2-1, with 9 bases lining up with TRBD2. From germline, CDR1 is SGHNT and CDR2 YYREEE (reference sequence). The CDR3 is 16 residues long. V lost 4 bases and J lost 0; bases outside the gene matches: 5. The CDR3 DNA sequence: TGTGCCAGCAGCCACCGTAGCGGGAGCTCCTACAATGAGCAGTTCTTC. This translates into CASSHRSGSSYNEQFF.

The chain combines TRBV7-6 with TRBJ1-1; the D is unclear. Trimming left V 1 base short and J 1 base short, with 13 bases between. The germline gives CDR1 SGHVS, CDR2 FNYEAQ. The CDR3 has 16 amino acids. CDR3 in DNA: TGTGCCAGCAGCTTAGGTCCGGCAGGAAAGAACACTGAAGCTTTCTTT. It translates to CASSLGPAGKNTEAFF.

The rearrangement links TRBV3-1 (or the pseudogene TRBV3-2) to TRBJ2-1; a possible D gene is TRBD2 (6 bases). The CDR3 consists of 15 residues. Trimming shortened V by 0 bases and J by 5 bases, and 11 bases separated the two germline ends. Germline V gene sequence: CDR1 LGHDT, CDR2 YNNKEL (reference sequence). The CDR3 DNA sequence: TGTGCCAGCAGCCAAGACTTGGGGGGAGACAATGAGCAGTTCTTC. It codes for CASSQDLGGDNEQFF.

The rearrangement uses TRBV29-1 and TRBJ1-3; no firm D call. Trimming stripped 5 bases from V and 4 bases from J, with 6 bases between. Germline V CDR1 and CDR2: SQVTM, ANQGSEA. There are 11 residues in the CDR3. CDR3 nucleotide sequence: TGCAGCGTTCATTTGGGAAACACCATATATTTT. Translation gives CSVHLGNTIYF.

The chain has TRBV5-8 and TRBJ1-6, with D possibly TRBD1 on 6 matching bases. The V gene's germline CDR1 is SGHTS and CDR2 YDEGEE. CDR3 length equals 13 residues. The V and J ends lost 7 bases and 10 bases respectively, with 15 bases between them. CDR3 sequence reads: CASRGGAGSPLHF. CDR3 bases: TGTGCCAGCCGCGGGGGCGCGGGATCACCCCTCCACTTT.

The rearrangement uses TRBV5-1 and TRBJ1-2; 9 bases align to TRBD1. The CDR3 covers 15 residues. The J segment lost 5 bases and the V segment lost 0 bases, leaving 5 bases of the junction unmatched. Germline V gene sequence: CDR1 SGHRS, CDR2 YFSETQ. CDR3 protein: CASSLEQGAGYGYTF. The CDR3 region has the DNA TGCGCCAGCAGCTTGGAACAGGGGGCGGGTTATGGCTACACCTTC. The full variable domain, rest sourced from reference TRBV5-1 and TRBJ1-2, is KAGVTQTPRYLIKTRGQQVTLSCSPISGHRSVSWYQQTPGQGLQFLFEYFSETQRNKGNFPGRFSGRQFSNSRSEMNVSTLELGDSALYLCASSLEQGAGYGYTFGSGTRLTVV.

J is TRBJ1-1 and V is TRBV7-2, with TRBD1 as a possible D gene (6 bases). CDR1 and CDR2 (germline): SGHTA, FQGNSA. With 5 bases removed from V and 1 base from J, the gap between germline ends came to 14 bases. There are 15 residues in the CDR3. For the CDR3, the DNA is TGTGCCAGCAGCCCCCAGGGGATTGAGAACACTGAAGCTTTCTTT. Residues: CASSPQGIENTEAFF.

J is TRBJ2-3 and V is TRBV10-3, with D perhaps matching TRBD2 (5 bases). V lost 10 bases and J 2 bases, leaving 13 bases between the germline ends. CDR1 is ENHRY and CDR2 is SYGVKD in the germline V gene. The CDR3 extends over 13 amino acids. Written as DNA, the CDR3 is TGTGCCACCGAGCGGATCCCCACAGATACGCAGTATTTT. Its translation is CATERIPTDTQYF.

This chain connects TRBV5-4 to TRBJ2-1; TRBD2 is a possible D gene (6 bases). Germline CDR1 reads SGHNT; CDR2 reads YYREEE (reference sequence). The V gene lost 2 bases and the J gene lost 3 bases, with 12 bases spanning the gap. CDR3 size: 15 residues. The CDR3 loop is CASSLGLAHYNEQFF. CDR3 bases: TGTGCCAGCAGCTTAGGGCTAGCGCACTACAATGAGCAGTTCTTC.

V and J are TRBV20-1 and TRBJ2-7; D possibly corresponds to TRBD2 (5 bases). The CDR3 is made up of 11 amino acids. The V end lost 6 bases, the J end lost 9 bases, and 15 bases lay between the germline ends. Germline V gene data show CDR1 as DFQATT and CDR2 as SNEGSKA (reference sequence). CDR3 nucleotide sequence: TGCAGTGCCGGGCCACTAGTTGTGCAGTACTTC. Its protein product is CSAGPLVVQYF.

The table lists this clone with a few counts. The chain is built from TRBV5-1 and TRBJ2-3; TRBD1 might be the D (6 bases). Trimming took off 1 base at V and 2 bases at J, with 11 bases between the two ends. There are 15 residues in the CDR3. The germline gives CDR1 SGHRS, CDR2 YFSETQ. The CDR3 DNA sequence: TGCGCCAGCAGCTTGCAGGGGTTTGACACAGATACGCAGTATTTT. It is translated as CASSLQGFDTDTQYF. The complete variable domain, with remaining parts taken from reference TRBV5-1 and TRBJ2-3, reads KAGVTQTPRYLIKTRGQQVTLSCSPISGHRSVSWYQQTPGQGLQFLFEYFSETQRNKGNFPGRFSGRQFSNSRSEMNVSTLELGDSALYLCASSLQGFDTDTQYFGPGTRLTVL.

This chain joins TRBV5-4 and TRBJ1-1; D remains unclear. Trimming took off 0 bases at V and 3 bases at J, with 12 bases between the two ends. There are 15 residues in the CDR3. Germline V gene sequence: CDR1 SGHNT, CDR2 YYREEE (reference sequence). CDR3 region: CASSLVLGSDTEAFF. The CDR3 DNA sequence: TGTGCCAGCAGCTTGGTCCTCGGCAGCGACACTGAAGCTTTCTTT.

This clone was counted once. The chain uses TRBV7-2 and TRBJ1-2, with D hard to call. Per germline, CDR1 SGHTA and CDR2 FQGNSA. The ends were cut back, 2 bases at V and 0 bases at J, with 10 bases in the middle. CDR3 length: 15 residues. CDR3: CASSLYSPPNYGYTF. The CDR3 bases are TGTGCCAGCAGCTTATACAGTCCACCTAACTATGGCTACACCTTC.

DNA for the CDR3: TGTGCCAGTAGCACCATTCGCTTCGGGACAGGGGACGAACCAAATGAAAAACTGTTTTTT. Its protein product is CASSTIRFGTGDEPNEKLFF. V is TRBV19 and J is TRBJ1-4; 10 nucleotides line up with TRBD1. The V gene end was trimmed by 6 bases and the J gene end by 5 bases; junction bases not matched to a gene: 21. CDR1 and CDR2 (germline): LNHDA, SQIVND (reference sequence). This CDR3 has 20 amino acids.

The J gene is TRBJ2-3, the V gene TRBV7-9; unclear D gene. The germline V and J ends were trimmed by 4 bases and 5 bases, with 7 bases remaining between them. This CDR3 has 12 amino acids. CDR1 SEHNR and CDR2 FQNEAQ come from the germline V gene (reference sequence). CDR3 nucleotide sequence: TGTGCCAGCAGCTCTTTAAAAGATACGCAGTATTTT. It codes for CASSSLKDTQYF. The full variable domain, completed using reference TRBV7-9 and TRBJ2-3, is DTGVSQNPRHKITKRGQNVTFRCDPISEHNRLYWYRQTLGQGPEFLTYFQNEAQLEKSRLLSDRFSAERPKGSFSTLEIQRTEQGDSAMYLCASSSLKDTQYFGPGTRLTVL.

The gene calls are TRBV7-2 and TRBJ2-3; 10 bases are shared with TRBD2. Trimming removed 5 bases from V and 2 bases from J; junction bases left unmatched: 7. Germline lookup yields CDR1 SGHTA and CDR2 FQGNSA. This CDR3 spans 16 amino acids. The CDR3, as DNA: TGTGCCAGCAGCCCCCCAGGACTAGCGGTCACAGATACGCAGTATTTT. This gives the protein CASSPPGLAVTDTQYF.

The chain uses TRBV20-1 and TRBJ2-3; weak D call: TRBD2 (5 bases). The V end lost 3 bases, the J end lost 0 bases, and 13 bases lay between the germline ends. The CDR3 contains 15 residues. Germline-derived CDR1 and CDR2 are DFQATT and SNEGSKA (reference sequence). The CDR3 nucleotides are TGCAGTGCTAGTGACTACGGGAAAAGCACAGATACGCAGTATTTT. Translation gives CSASDYGKSTDTQYF.

The J gene is TRBJ2-5, the V gene TRBV9; possible D gene TRBD1, 5 bases. From germline, CDR1 is SGDLS and CDR2 YYNGEE. The germline V and J ends were trimmed by 4 bases and 1 base, with 14 bases remaining between them. The CDR3 is made up of 15 amino acids. The CDR3 is CASSRAGWGQETQYF. Written as DNA, the CDR3 is TGTGCCAGCAGCCGGGCAGGGTGGGGCCAAGAGACCCAGTACTTC. The full variable domain, with the rest looked up from reference TRBV9 and TRBJ2-5, is DSGVTQTPKHLITATGQRVTLRCSPRSGDLSVYWYQQSLDQGLQFLIQYYNGEERAKGNILERFSAQQFPDLHSELNLSSLELGDSALYFCASSRAGWGQETQYFGPGTRLLVL.

This sequence joins TRBV19 and TRBJ2-1, with 10 bases that match TRBD2. Trimming at V came to 5 bases and at J to 6 bases, leaving 10 bases not matched to a gene. The germline V gene has CDR1 LNHDA and CDR2 SQIVND (reference sequence). The CDR3 runs to 16 residues. CDR3 DNA sequence: TGTGCCAGTAGTTCCTCGTTAGCGGGGGGTGGCAATGAGCAGTTCTTC. Translating it yields CASSSSLAGGGNEQFF.

This sequence joins TRBV7-2 and TRBJ2-1, with a possible D match to TRBD2 (5 bases). Trimming removed 0 bases from V and 6 bases from J, with 9 bases in between. The CDR3 spans 14 residues. CDR1 is SGHTA, CDR2 FQGNSA, per germline. The CDR3 is CASSLAPRGNEQFF. The CDR3 nucleotides read TGTGCCAGCAGCTTAGCCCCCCGGGGCAATGAGCAGTTCTTC.